This TCR beta chain was sequenced for a study of shared clonotypes between healthy human individuals. The CDR3 extends over 13 amino acids. V was shortened by 8 bases and J by 2 bases, with 9 bases between the two germline ends. CDR1 is SEHNR and CDR2 is FQNEAQ in the germline V gene (reference sequence). This clone was picked up many times. Sequencing was performed with immunoSEQ multiplex PCR; in TCRdb, only in-frame clones are kept and a portion is missing. The sample has around 700,000 clones, roughly 78% seen once; the top ten hold 1.8%. Sequencing used memory CD4+ T cells sorted from blood. Described subset: CD45RA-negative fraction. The V and J genes are TRBV7-9 and TRBJ2-2; D not resolved. This clonotype originated in a woman aged 25 to 39 in good health. CDR3 bases: TGTGCCAGCGACTCGCCTAACACCGGGGAGCTGTTTTTT. Residues: CASDSPNTGELFF.